Each of the 13 T cell receptor beta chains below was sequenced from the same sample in a study of CD8+CD57+ T cells in acquired aplastic anemia. Patients included in sequencing had previously demonstrated CD8+CD57+ cell expansion by flow cytometry. TCR beta VDJ and CDR3 were profiled, and genomic DNA was the template. TCRdb reanalysed the reads using MiXCR and keeps one entry per CDR3 protein. The table includes some 200,000 distinct CDR3 sequences, just under 50% detected once. Sequencing was performed on sorted CD4+, CD8+, or CD8+CD57+ T cells (not recorded which) from PBMCs. Receptor source: a human donor with aplastic anemia.

V gene TRBV9 combines with J gene TRBJ2-7, with D possibly being TRBD1 (6 bases). Germline CDR1 reads SGDLS; CDR2 reads YYNGEE. Trimming removed 3 bases at V and 6 bases at J, with 16 bases between. There are 14 residues in the CDR3. The CDR3 nucleotides are TGTGCCAGCAGCGCAGATGGGACAAACGCCGAGCAGTACTTC. Protein sequence: CASSADGTNAEQYF.

This clonotype was detected a few times. The chain carries TRBV10-3 and TRBJ1-2; no clear D. The CDR3 contains 13 residues. Trimming pared 6 bases from V and 8 bases from J, leaving 16 bases between. In germline, CDR1 is ENHRY, CDR2 SYGVKD. Here the CDR3 DNA reads TGTGCCATCAGGCGGGCAGCGGATGGCGGCTACACCTTC. It specifies CAIRRAADGGYTF.

Comments on this clonotype: A single base separates this from a much larger clone, so it may be a read error. The chain is built from TRBV9 and TRBJ1-2; D gene ambiguous. The V end lost 3 bases, the J end lost 4 bases, and 10 bases lay between the germline ends. This CDR3 contains 13 residues. Germline loops: CDR1 SGDLS, CDR2 YYNGEE. Here the CDR3 reads CASSGNQSYGYTF. The CDR3 DNA is TGTGCCAGCAGCGGGAATCAAAGCTATGGCTACACCTTC.

Ten or more counts support this clonotype. The chain links TRBV7-9 to TRBJ2-3; the match to TRBD1 covers 9 bases. There are 14 residues in the CDR3. Germline V gene sequence: CDR1 SEHNR, CDR2 FQNEAQ (reference sequence). Unmatched junction bases numbered 7, after V lost 6 bases and J lost 6 bases. CDR3 nucleotide sequence: TGTGCCAGCAGTTACAGGGGGCGCAGGGATACGCAGTATTTT. This sequence encodes CASSYRGRRDTQYF.

This clonotype was observed at least ten times. The rearrangement joins TRBV19 to TRBJ1-3, with a tentative D call TRBD1 (5 bases). Trimming removed 1 base at V and 2 bases at J, with 6 bases between. The CDR3 length is 14 residues. From germline, CDR1 is LNHDA and CDR2 SQIVND (reference sequence). CDR3 bases: TGTGCCAGTAGTATAGGACAGACTGGAAACACCATATATTTT. It encodes CASSIGQTGNTIYF.

The chain links TRBV15 to TRBJ2-1; 11 bases match TRBD1. Germline-derived CDR1 and CDR2 are LNHNV and YYDKDF (reference sequence). The CDR3 spans 15 residues. V lost 6 bases and J lost 8; bases outside the gene matches: 9. CDR3 bases: TGTGCCACCAGGGGGGGACAGGGGGTTGGCTATGAGCAGTTCTTC. Its protein is CATRGGQGVGYEQFF.

The rearrangement links TRBV7-9 to TRBJ1-6; no clear D gene. Germline CDR1 is SEHNR and CDR2 is FQNEAQ (reference sequence). V lost 2 bases and J lost 10, with 6 bases in between. The CDR3 totals 12 residues. The CDR3 reads CASSLQASPLHF. The CDR3 bases are TGTGCCAGCAGCTTACAGGCCTCACCCCTCCACTTT.

Details on this clonotype: Given a much more abundant clone one base away, this may be a read error. V usage is TRBV7-6 and J usage is TRBJ1-3; maybe TRBD1 (5 bases). This CDR3 contains 14 residues. Deletions cut 1 base from V and 5 bases from J, with 9 bases between. The germline CDR1 and CDR2 sequences are SGHVS and FNYEAQ. The CDR3: CASSLGGIRNTIYF. The CDR3 DNA is TGTGCCAGCAGCTTAGGGGGGATTAGAAACACCATATATTTT.

This clonotype was observed a handful of times. The chain is built from TRBV6-6 and TRBJ2-1, with D tentatively TRBD2 (6 bases). Germline values: CDR1 MNHNY, CDR2 SVGAGI (reference sequence). The germline V and J ends were trimmed by 10 bases and 8 bases, with 12 bases remaining between them. This CDR3 has 11 amino acids. The CDR3 sequence: CATESGYEQFF. The CDR3 DNA reads TGTGCCACCGAGAGCGGGTATGAGCAGTTCTTC.

This clonotype was seen more than once but under ten times. The chain employs TRBV10-2 and TRBJ1-4, with D perhaps matching TRBD1 (6 bases). Germline CDR1 reads WSHSY; CDR2 reads SAAADI. This CDR3 comprises 13 residues. V was trimmed by 4 bases and J by 4 bases, leaving 7 bases between them. CDR3: CASSGTVNEKLFF. The CDR3 region has the DNA TGCGCCAGCAGTGGGACAGTTAATGAAAAACTGTTTTTT.

The V and J genes are TRBV29-1 and TRBJ2-7, with D possibly TRBD1 on 5 matching bases. V dropped 4 bases and J dropped 0 bases, with 10 bases sitting between them. The CDR3 is made up of 13 amino acids. CDR1 is SQVTM and CDR2 is ANQGSEA in the germline V gene. For the CDR3, the DNA is TGCAGCGTTGGACAGTTAAGCTCCTACGAGCAGTACTTC. It specifies CSVGQLSSYEQYF.

This clonotype was seen at least ten times. The gene calls are TRBV7-7 and TRBJ2-7; 7 nucleotides align to TRBD1. CDR3 length equals 14 residues. Germline V gives CDR1 SSHAT, CDR2 FNYEAQ (reference sequence). CDR3 sequence: CATERRQGFYEQYF. In nucleotides, the CDR3 is TGTGCTACCGAGCGAAGACAGGGTTTCTACGAGCAGTACTTC.

As to this clonotype: This may arise from a read error, as a much more abundant clone is one base away. The gene calls are TRBV5-6 and TRBJ2-7; possibly TRBD1 or TRBD2 for D (5 bases each). V was pared by 0 bases and J by 8 bases, with 15 bases between. Germline-derived CDR1 and CDR2 are SGHDT and YYEEEE. CDR3 length: 14 residues. This CDR3 is CASSLASREGKQYF. As DNA, the CDR3 is TGTGCCAGCAGCTTGGCTAGTAGAGAGGGGAAGCAGTACTTC.